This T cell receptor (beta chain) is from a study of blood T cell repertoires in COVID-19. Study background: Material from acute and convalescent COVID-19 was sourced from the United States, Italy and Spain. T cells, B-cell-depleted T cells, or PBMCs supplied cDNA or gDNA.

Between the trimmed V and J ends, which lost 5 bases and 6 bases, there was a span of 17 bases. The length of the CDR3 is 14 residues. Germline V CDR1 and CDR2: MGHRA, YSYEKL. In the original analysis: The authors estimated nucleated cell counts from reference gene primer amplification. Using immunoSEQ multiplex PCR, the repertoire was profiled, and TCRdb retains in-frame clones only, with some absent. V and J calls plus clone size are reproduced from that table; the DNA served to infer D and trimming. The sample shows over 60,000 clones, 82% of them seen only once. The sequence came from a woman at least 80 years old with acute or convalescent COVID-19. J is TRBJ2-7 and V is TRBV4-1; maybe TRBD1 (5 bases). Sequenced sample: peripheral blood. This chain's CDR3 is CASSKGPLFTEQYF. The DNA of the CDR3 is TGCGCCAGCAGCAAGGGGCCGTTGTTCACCGAGCAGTACTTC.